This T cell receptor (beta chain) was sequenced during a study of T cells after posttransplantation cyclophosphamide. General study results and limits: Tissue-infiltrating T cells from skin or gut overlapped little with blood T cells. TRB clonality was highly associated with recipient CMV seropositivity and reactivation. Later blood repertoires were often dominated by clones from the donor CD8+ memory compartment.

Treatment was busulfan-fludarabine conditioning, a marrow graft, and cyclophosphamide on days +3 and +4. This CDR3 comprises 13 residues. Germline values: CDR1 SGDLS, CDR2 YYNGEE. The V and J ends lost 3 bases and 3 bases, in that order; junction bases with no gene match: 0. Only in-frame clones appear in the TCRdb table, and some are missing; sequencing was by immunoSEQ multiplex PCR. The sample holds about 870 clones; approximately 60% are singletons and the top ten take roughly 43%. Sample share makes this clone large. Its antigen remains unidentified. The clonotype originates from a young adult male patient who received an allogeneic stem cell transplant from a related donor, was CMV-positive, and had no GVHD. Some T cells may be provided by the graft donor. The sequencing used CD8+ T cells sorted from PBMCs, collected 84 days after allogeneic stem cell transplant with posttransplant cyclophosphamide. V and J are TRBV9 and TRBJ1-2; 9 bases align to TRBD1. The CDR3 sequence: CASSGDRDYGYTF. CDR3 DNA sequence: TGTGCCAGCAGCGGGGACAGGGACTATGGCTACACCTTC.